This entry lists 6 T cell receptor beta chains sequenced from one sample in a study of T cell changes during pregnancy in multiple sclerosis. Using immunoSEQ multiplex PCR, the repertoire was profiled, and TCRdb retains in-frame clones only, with some absent. The repertoire holds about 20,000 clones, with around 85% as singletons. Sequencing was performed on CD8+ T cells from peripheral blood mononuclear cells, taken after pregnancy. The source of these receptors is a female donor in good health, enrolled as a control in a pregnancy study.

The gene calls are TRBV7-9 and TRBJ2-2; 8 positions match TRBD1. The CDR3 covers 14 residues. The germline CDR1 and CDR2 sequences are SEHNR and FQNEAQ (reference sequence). J gave up 5 bases and V 3 bases, and 2 bases lay outside the gene matches. The CDR3 nucleotides are TGTGCCAGCAGCTTTAGACAGGGGACCGGGGAGCTGTTTTTT. It yields the protein CASSFRQGTGELFF.

This rearrangement joins TRBV28 to TRBJ1-2, with 11 nucleotides matching TRBD1. Germline V gives CDR1 MDHEN, CDR2 SYDVKM. CDR3 length equals 15 residues. V lost 6 bases to trimming and J lost 7 bases; unmatched junction nucleotides: 10. The CDR3: CASRSRDRGTIGYTF. The CDR3 DNA is TGTGCCAGCAGGAGCCGGGACAGGGGGACGATTGGCTACACCTTC.

The chain uses TRBV7-9 and TRBJ2-1; 13 nucleotides agree with TRBD2. V was pared by 8 bases and J by 8 bases, with 9 bases of the junction left unmatched. The germline V gene encodes CDR1 SEHNR and CDR2 FQNEAQ (reference sequence). The CDR3 has 15 residues. CDR3 DNA: TGTGCCAGCTCCTACTCCGGGACTAGCGGGGATGAGCAGTTCTTC. Protein: CASSYSGTSGDEQFF.

This chain joins TRBV7-9 and TRBJ2-7; 7 nucleotides align to TRBD1. Germline loops: CDR1 SEHNR, CDR2 FQNEAQ (reference sequence). The junction had 7 bases not matched to a gene; V was cut back by 0 bases and J by 5 bases. This CDR3 is 15 amino acids long. In DNA, the CDR3 is TGTGCCAGCAGCTTAGCGGAGACAGGGTGGAACGAGCAGTACTTC. It encodes CASSLAETGWNEQYF.

This clone was recorded once. V gene TRBV7-9 combines with J gene TRBJ2-3; the D is unclear. This CDR3 contains 11 residues. Germline V gene sequence: CDR1 SEHNR, CDR2 FQNEAQ (reference sequence). V lost 5 bases and J lost 10, with 10 bases in between. CDR3 coding DNA: TGTGCCAGCAGCCCTAATAACCCGCAGTATTTT. Protein sequence: CASSPNNPQYF.

The chain has TRBV13 and TRBJ2-7; TRBD2 matches at 9 bases. Germline CDR1 reads PRHDT; CDR2 reads FYEKMQ (reference sequence). This CDR3 spans 15 amino acids. The V segment lost 0 bases and the J segment 6 bases; nucleotides outside the gene matches: 6. The CDR3 coding sequence is TGTGCCAGCAGCTTAGGCCAGCGGGGGGCGCGCGAGCAGTACTTC. It encodes CASSLGQRGAREQYF.